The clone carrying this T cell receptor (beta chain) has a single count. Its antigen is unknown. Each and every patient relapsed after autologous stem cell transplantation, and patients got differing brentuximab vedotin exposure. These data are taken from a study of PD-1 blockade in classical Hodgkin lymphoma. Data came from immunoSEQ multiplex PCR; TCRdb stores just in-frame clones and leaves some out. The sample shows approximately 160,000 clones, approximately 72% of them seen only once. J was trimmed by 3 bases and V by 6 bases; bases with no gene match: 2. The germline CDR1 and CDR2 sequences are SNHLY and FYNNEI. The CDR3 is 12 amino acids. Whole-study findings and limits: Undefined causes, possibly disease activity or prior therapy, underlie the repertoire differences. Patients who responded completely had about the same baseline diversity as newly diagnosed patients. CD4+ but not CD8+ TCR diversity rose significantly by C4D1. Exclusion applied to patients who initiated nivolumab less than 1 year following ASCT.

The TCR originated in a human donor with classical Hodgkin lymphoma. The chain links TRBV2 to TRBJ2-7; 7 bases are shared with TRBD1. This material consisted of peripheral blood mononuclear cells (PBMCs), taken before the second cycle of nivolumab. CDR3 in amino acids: CASRGDSYEQYF. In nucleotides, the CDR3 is TGTGCCAGCAGGGGGGACAGCTACGAGCAGTACTTC.